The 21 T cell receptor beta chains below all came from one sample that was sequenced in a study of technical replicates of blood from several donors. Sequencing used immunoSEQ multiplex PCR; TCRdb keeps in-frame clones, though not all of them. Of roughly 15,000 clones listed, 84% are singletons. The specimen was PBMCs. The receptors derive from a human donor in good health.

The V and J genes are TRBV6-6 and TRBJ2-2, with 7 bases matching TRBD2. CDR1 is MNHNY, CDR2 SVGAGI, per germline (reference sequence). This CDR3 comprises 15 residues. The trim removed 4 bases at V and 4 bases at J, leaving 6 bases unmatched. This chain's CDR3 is CASSSGLGTTGELFF. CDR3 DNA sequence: TGTGCCAGCAGTTCAGGACTAGGTACCACCGGGGAGCTGTTTTTT.

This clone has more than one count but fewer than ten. The CDR3 DNA reads as TGTGCCAGCAGCCGGACAGGGACTGAAGCTTTCTTT. Translated, it gives CASSRTGTEAFF. This chain uses TRBV5-6 with TRBJ1-1; the match to TRBD1 covers 8 bases. The ends lost 4 bases at V and 5 bases at J; junction bases unmatched: 1. This CDR3 region has 12 residues. CDR1 SGHDT and CDR2 YYEEEE come from the germline V gene.

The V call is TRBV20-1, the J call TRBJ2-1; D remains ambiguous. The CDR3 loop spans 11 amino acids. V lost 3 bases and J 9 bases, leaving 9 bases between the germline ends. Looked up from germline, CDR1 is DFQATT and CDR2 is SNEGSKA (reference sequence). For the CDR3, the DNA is TGCAGTGCTAGTTCTAGTGCTGAGCAGTTCTTC. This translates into CSASSSAEQFF.

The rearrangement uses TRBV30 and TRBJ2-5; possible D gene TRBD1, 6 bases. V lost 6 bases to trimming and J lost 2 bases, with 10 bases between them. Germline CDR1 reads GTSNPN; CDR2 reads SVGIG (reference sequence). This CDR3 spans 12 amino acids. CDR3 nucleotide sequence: TGTGCCTGTGGAAGGGGGCAAGAGACCCAGTACTTC. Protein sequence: CACGRGQETQYF.

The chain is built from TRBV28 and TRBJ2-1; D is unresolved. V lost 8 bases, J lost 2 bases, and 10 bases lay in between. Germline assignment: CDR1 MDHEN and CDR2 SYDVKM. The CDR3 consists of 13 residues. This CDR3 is CASAGGPYNEQFF. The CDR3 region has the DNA TGTGCCAGCGCCGGTGGTCCCTACAATGAGCAGTTCTTC.

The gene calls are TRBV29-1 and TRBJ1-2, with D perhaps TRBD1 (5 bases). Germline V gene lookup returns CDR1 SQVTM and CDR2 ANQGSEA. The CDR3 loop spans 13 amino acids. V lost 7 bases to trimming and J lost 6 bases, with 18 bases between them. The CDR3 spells CSAAGFVVDGYTF. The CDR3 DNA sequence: TGCAGCGCTGCAGGGTTCGTTGTAGATGGCTACACCTTC. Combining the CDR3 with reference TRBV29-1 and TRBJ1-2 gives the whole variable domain SAVISQKPSRDICQRGTSLTIQCQVDSQVTMMFWYRQQPGQSLTLIATANQGSEATYESGFVIDKFPISRPNLTFSTLTVSNMSPEDSSIYLCSAAGFVVDGYTFGSGTRLTVV.

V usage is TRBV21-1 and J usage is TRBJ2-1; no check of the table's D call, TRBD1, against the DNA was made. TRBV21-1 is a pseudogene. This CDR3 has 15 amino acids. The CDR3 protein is CASSAPGTGYNEQFF. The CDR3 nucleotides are TGTGCCAGCAGCGCCCCCGGGACAGGTTACAATGAGCAGTTCTTC.

The CDR3 loop is CASSTAGAPHNEQFF. The CDR3 region has the DNA TGTGCCAGCAGTACCGCAGGGGCCCCTCACAATGAGCAGTTCTTC. V and J are TRBV2 and TRBJ2-1; the D gene is possibly TRBD1 (6 bases). Germline CDR1 reads SNHLY; CDR2 reads FYNNEI. The CDR3 is 15 residues long. The germline V and J ends were trimmed by 5 bases and 5 bases, with 16 bases remaining between them.

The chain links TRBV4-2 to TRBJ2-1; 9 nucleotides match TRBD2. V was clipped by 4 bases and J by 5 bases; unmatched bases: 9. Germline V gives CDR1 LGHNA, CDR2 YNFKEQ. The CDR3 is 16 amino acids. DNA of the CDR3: TGTGCCAGCAGCCCCTCGGCGGCTAGCGGGAACAATGAGCAGTTCTTC. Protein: CASSPSAASGNNEQFF.

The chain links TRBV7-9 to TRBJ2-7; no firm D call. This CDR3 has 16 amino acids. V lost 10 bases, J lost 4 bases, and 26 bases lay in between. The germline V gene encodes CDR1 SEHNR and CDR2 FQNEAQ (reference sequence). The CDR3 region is CATEVPGPPGVYEQYF. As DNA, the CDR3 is TGTGCCACAGAGGTCCCGGGTCCCCCTGGCGTATACGAGCAGTACTTC. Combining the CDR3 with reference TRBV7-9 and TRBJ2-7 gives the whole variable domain DTGVSQNPRHKITKRGQNVTFRCDPISEHNRLYWYRQTLGQGPEFLTYFQNEAQLEKSRLLSDRFSAERPKGSFSTLEIQRTEQGDSAMYLCATEVPGPPGVYEQYFGPGTRLTVT.

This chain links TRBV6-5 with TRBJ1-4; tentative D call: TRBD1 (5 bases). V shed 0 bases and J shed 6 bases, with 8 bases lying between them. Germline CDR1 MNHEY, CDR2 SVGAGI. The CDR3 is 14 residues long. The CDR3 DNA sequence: TGTGCCAGCAGTTACTCGATCAGGGATGAAAAACTGTTTTTT. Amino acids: CASSYSIRDEKLFF.

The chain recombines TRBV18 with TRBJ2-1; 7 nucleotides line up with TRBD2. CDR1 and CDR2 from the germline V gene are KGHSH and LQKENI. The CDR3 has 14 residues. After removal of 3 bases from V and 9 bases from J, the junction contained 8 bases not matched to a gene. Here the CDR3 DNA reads TGTGCCAGCTCACCGCGCGGGGGAGAGGGTGAGCAGTTCTTC. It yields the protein CASSPRGGEGEQFF.

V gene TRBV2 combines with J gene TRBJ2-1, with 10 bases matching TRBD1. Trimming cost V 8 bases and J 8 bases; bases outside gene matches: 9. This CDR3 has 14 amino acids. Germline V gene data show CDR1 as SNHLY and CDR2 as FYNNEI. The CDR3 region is CASGGDRGRDEQFF. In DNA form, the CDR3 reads TGTGCCAGCGGGGGGGACAGGGGACGCGATGAGCAGTTCTTC. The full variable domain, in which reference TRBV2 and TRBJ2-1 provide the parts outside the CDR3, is EPEVTQTPSHQVTQMGQEVILRCVPISNHLYFYWYRQILGQKVEFLVSFYNNEISEKSEIFDDQFSVERPDGSNFTLKIRSTKLEDSAMYFCASGGDRGRDEQFFGPGTRLTVL.

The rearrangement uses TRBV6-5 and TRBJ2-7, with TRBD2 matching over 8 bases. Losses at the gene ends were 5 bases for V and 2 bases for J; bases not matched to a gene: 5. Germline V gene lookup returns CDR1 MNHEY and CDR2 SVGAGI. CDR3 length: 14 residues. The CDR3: CASSSLAGPYEQYF. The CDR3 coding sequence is TGTGCCAGCAGTAGTCTAGCGGGCCCCTACGAGCAGTACTTC.

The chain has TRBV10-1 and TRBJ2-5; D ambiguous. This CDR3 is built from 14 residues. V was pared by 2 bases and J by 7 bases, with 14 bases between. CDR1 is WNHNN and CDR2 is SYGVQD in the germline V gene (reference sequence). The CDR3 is CASSERQMAATQYF. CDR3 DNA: TGCGCCAGCAGTGAGCGTCAGATGGCTGCGACCCAGTACTTC.

The chain's CDR3 is CASSSRDRSYEQYF. Written as DNA, the CDR3 is TGTGCCAGCAGCTCCCGGGACAGATCCTACGAGCAGTACTTC. This chain links TRBV7-9 with TRBJ2-7; 7 bases map to TRBD1. The V and J ends lost 4 bases and 1 base, in that order; junction bases with no gene match: 4. From germline, CDR1 is SEHNR and CDR2 FQNEAQ (reference sequence). This CDR3 is built from 14 residues.

As DNA, the CDR3 is TGTGCCAGCAGTGAATGGACTACGCAAGAGACCCAGTACTTC. Its protein is CASSEWTTQETQYF. The rearrangement joins TRBV2 to TRBJ2-5; a possible D gene is TRBD2 (6 bases). Trimming shortened V by 2 bases and J by 2 bases, and 9 bases separated the two germline ends. Germline V gives CDR1 SNHLY, CDR2 FYNNEI. The CDR3 covers 14 residues.

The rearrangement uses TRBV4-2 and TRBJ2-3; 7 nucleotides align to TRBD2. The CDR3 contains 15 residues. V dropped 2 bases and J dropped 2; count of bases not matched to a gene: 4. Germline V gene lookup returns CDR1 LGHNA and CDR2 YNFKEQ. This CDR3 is CASSQSGMITDTQYF. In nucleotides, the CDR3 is TGTGCCAGCAGCCAAAGCGGGATGATCACAGATACGCAGTATTTT.

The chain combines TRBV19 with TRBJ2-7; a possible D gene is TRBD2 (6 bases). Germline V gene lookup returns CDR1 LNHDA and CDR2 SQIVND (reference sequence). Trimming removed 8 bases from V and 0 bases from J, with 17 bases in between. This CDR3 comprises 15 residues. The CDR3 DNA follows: TGTGCCAGTGGCGTCGGACTACACCGCTCCTACGAGCAGTACTTC. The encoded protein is CASGVGLHRSYEQYF. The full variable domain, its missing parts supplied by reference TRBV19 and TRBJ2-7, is DGGITQSPKYLFRKEGQNVTLSCEQNLNHDAMYWYRQDPGQGLRLIYYSQIVNDFQKGDIAEGYSVSREKKESFPLTVTSAQKNPTAFYLCASGVGLHRSYEQYFGPGTRLTVT.

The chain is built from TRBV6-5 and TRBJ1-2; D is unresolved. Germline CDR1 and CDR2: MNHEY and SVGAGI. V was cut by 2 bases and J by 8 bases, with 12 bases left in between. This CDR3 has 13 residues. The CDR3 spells CASSYGPRGGYTF. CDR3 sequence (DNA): TGTGCCAGCAGTTACGGACCCCGGGGAGGCTACACCTTC.

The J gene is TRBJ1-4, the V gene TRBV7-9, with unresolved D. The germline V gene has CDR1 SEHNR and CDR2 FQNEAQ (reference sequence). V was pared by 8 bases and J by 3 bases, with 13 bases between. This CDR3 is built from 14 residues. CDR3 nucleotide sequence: TGTGCCAGCTCGGGGTGGAGGGCTAATGAAAAACTGTTTTTT. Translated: CASSGWRANEKLFF.